The T cell receptor (beta chain) described here comes from a study of shared clonotypes between healthy human individuals. Across the whole study: A donor's plate count was three for CD4 naive and three for CD4 memory; CD8 naive had two and CD8 memory one.

Among the donors, all were Caucasian adults who lived in Nashville, Tennessee. The method was immunoSEQ multiplex PCR; TCRdb's version includes in-frame clones alone and lacks a portion of them. The sample lists approximately 640,000 clones, about 78% occurring once. Germline V gene data show CDR1 as SGHRS and CDR2 as YFSETQ. The CDR3 has 14 residues. V was cut by 2 bases and J by 0 bases, with 3 bases left in between. Comments on this clone: The same CDR3 can be traced to other DNA sequences in this sample.

J is TRBJ2-6 and V is TRBV5-1; D uncertain. Sequenced: memory CD4+ T cells sorted from blood. Stated subset: CD45RA-negative fraction. This sequence originates from a woman aged 30 to 39 in good health. CDR3 in amino acids: CASSFHSGANVLTF. DNA of the CDR3: TGCGCCAGCAGCTTCCACTCTGGGGCCAACGTCCTGACTTTC.